The clone carrying this T cell receptor beta chain was picked up many times. Its specificity is not known. Germline V gene data show CDR1 as SGHDN and CDR2 as FVKESK. With 0 bases removed from V and 3 bases from J, the gap between germline ends came to 18 bases. The CDR3 covers 17 residues. The data belong to a study of human T cells and chemical hapten exposure. For the study at large: Patch tests of 0.01% DPC on the upper back were read at 6 days.

Study results and limitations: TCRs at high frequency, those above 1 in 1000, did not change with DPC sensitization.

For the library, individual cDNA molecules each received unique molecular identifiers. Via MiXCR, TCRdb re-called the RACE reads, giving one row per CDR3 protein. The table has roughly 32,000 distinct CDR3 sequences, more than 5% seen once. Time point defined: patch test 3, about 24 weeks after DPC sensitization. Treatment specified: therapeutic diphenylcyclopropenone sensitization with weekly scalp DPC. The sample consisted of whole blood, taken in connection with sensitization to the hapten diphenylcyclopropenone (DPC). This sequence originates from a young man with alopecia areata. Some clones in this sample may be carry-over from other donors' samples. The chain is built from TRBV14 and TRBJ2-7; D gene ambiguous. The CDR3 DNA reads as TGTGCCAGCAGCCAAGATGATAGGCAGCCCCCCTACTACGAGCAGTACTTC. It specifies CASSQDDRQPPYYEQYF. The complete variable domain, with remaining parts taken from reference TRBV14 and TRBJ2-7, reads EAGVTQFPSHSVIEKGQTVTLRCDPISGHDNLYWYRRVMGKEIKFLLHFVKESKQDESGMPNNRFLAERTGGTYSTLKVQPAELEDSGVYFCASSQDDRQPPYYEQYFGPGTRLTVT.